Sequencing of this T cell receptor (beta chain) was carried out in a study of beta chain features in type 1 diabetes. CDR1 and CDR2 (germline): SGHRS, YFSETQ. V gave up 0 bases and J gave up 7 bases, with 11 bases separating them. This CDR3 is 14 amino acids long. Staining for CD45RO/CCR7/CD25/CD127/CD95/CD27 allowed sorting of CD4+ naive, central memory, regulatory and stem cell-like memory cells. General study findings and limits: VDJ junctions from type 1 diabetes patients carried fewer insertions and larger deletions. A moderate, significant TCRB CDR3 shortening appeared in type 1 diabetes across four CD4+ subsets. Within the patient group, naive, central memory and Treg TCRB repertoires appeared more similar to each other than within healthy donors.

Reverse transcription of all isolated RNA meant that expressed TCRB transcripts were sequenced. Assay: immunoSEQ multiplex PCR; the TCRdb copy retains only in-frame clones and omits some. The repertoire has some 17,000 clones, 60% to 75% of them found once; the top ten carry around 0.8%. Regarding this clone: Antigen unknown.

The chain combines TRBV5-1 with TRBJ2-1; D not certain. Material for sequencing was stem cell memory CD4+ T cells from blood. The sequence came from a man aged 30 to 45 with type 1 diabetes. The CDR3 here is CASSLEIHTNEQFF. CDR3 bases: TGCGCCAGCAGCTTGGAGATTCACACAAATGAGCAGTTCTTC. The variable domain in full, completed from reference TRBV5-1 and TRBJ2-1, reads KAGVTQTPRYLIKTRGQQVTLSCSPISGHRSVSWYQQTPGQGLQFLFEYFSETQRNKGNFPGRFSGRQFSNSRSEMNVSTLELGDSALYLCASSLEIHTNEQFFGPGTRLTVL.